The clone carrying this TCR beta chain was observed a few times. Its specificity is not known. V lost 0 bases and J 4 bases, leaving 17 bases between the germline ends. The CDR3 has 16 amino acids. Germline V CDR1 and CDR2: SQVTM, ANQGSEA. The authors ran a second PCR of about 7 to 12 cycles using a sample-barcoded 5' primer and a J-beta primer mix. TCRdb analysed the 5' RACE reads with MiXCR anew, one entry per CDR3 protein. The sample contains some 690,000 distinct CDR3 sequences, approximately 21% of which appear only once. PBMCs, at least 6.5 million per sample, were isolated. The data originate from a study of blood T cells in healthy people across ages. Findings of the study overall: Naive and antigen-experienced cells could not be conclusively compared, given unsorted PBMCs. TCR beta diversity was tightly associated with the proportion of naive T cells.

The source material was blood. The sequence was obtained from a man aged 65-85 years in good health. The V gene is TRBV29-1, the J gene TRBJ2-3; D assignment may be TRBD1 or TRBD2 (5 bases each). The CDR3 DNA reads as TGCAGCGTTGAAGATGTCCCACTAGTGGGACCAGATACGCAGTATTTT. This sequence encodes CSVEDVPLVGPDTQYF.